These T cell receptor beta chains were read from a single sample in a study of post-analysis software for immune sequencing data. TCRdb ran MiXCR on the PCR reads and lists one entry per CDR3 protein. The data show 450,000 or so distinct CDR3 sequences, under 55% seen once. Material for sequencing was blood. All receptors come from a girl aged 5-17 years with multiple sclerosis. Each CDR3 is given with its conserved first and last residue. The order of the fields is J gene, V gene, D gene, clone size, CDR3 protein, CDR3 DNA. D genes are given only for firm matches. Part of the rows lack a size; the others show once, few, many or a class for expanded clones.

j_gene: TRBJ1-1; v_gene: TRBV5-1; d_gene: -; abundance: -; CDR3aa: CASSLESGGTEAFF; CDR3nt: TGCGCCAGCAGCTTGGAATCGGGGGGCACTGAAGCTTTCTTT
j_gene: TRBJ2-4; v_gene: TRBV6-6; d_gene: -; abundance: few; CDR3aa: CASREGVVQYF; CDR3nt: TGTGCCAGCCGCGAGGGGGTGGTGCAGTACTTC
j_gene: TRBJ2-7; v_gene: TRBV24-1; d_gene: -; abundance: -; CDR3aa: CATSDRVVYEQYF; CDR3nt: TGTGCCACCAGTGACAGGGTTGTTTACGAGCAGTACTTC
j_gene: TRBJ2-7; v_gene: TRBV20-1; d_gene: -; abundance: -; CDR3aa: CSARALGSASYKQYF; CDR3nt: TGCAGTGCTAGGGCGTTGGGGTCAGCTTCCTACAAGCAGTACTTC
j_gene: TRBJ2-3; v_gene: TRBV7-2; d_gene: TRBD2; abundance: -; CDR3aa: CASSLGAWRGSTDTQYF; CDR3nt: TGTGCCAGCAGCTTAGGGGCATGGCGGGGGAGCACAGATACGCAGTATTTT
j_gene: TRBJ2-6; v_gene: TRBV12-3/TRBV12-4; d_gene: TRBD1; abundance: -; CDR3aa: CASSYTGVRGANVLTF; CDR3nt: TGTGCCAGCAGTTATACAGGGGTGAGGGGGGCCAACGTCCTGACTTTC
j_gene: TRBJ2-7; v_gene: TRBV7-9; d_gene: -; abundance: -; CDR3aa: CASSLKEYEQYF; CDR3nt: TGTGCCAGCAGCTTAAAGGAGTACGAGCAGTACTTC
j_gene: TRBJ2-3; v_gene: TRBV12-3/TRBV12-4; d_gene: -; abundance: few; CDR3aa: CASSPAGPPSTDTQYF; CDR3nt: TGTGCCAGCAGTCCGGCGGGACCACCTAGCACAGATACGCAGTATTTT
j_gene: TRBJ1-1; v_gene: TRBV9; d_gene: -; abundance: few; CDR3aa: CASSFLQGRTEAFF; CDR3nt: TGTGCCAGCAGCTTCTTACAGGGTCGGACTGAAGCTTTCTTT
j_gene: TRBJ2-3; v_gene: TRBV7-3; d_gene: -; abundance: -; CDR3aa: CASMVYGGTSTDTQYF; CDR3nt: TGTGCCAGCATGGTCTATGGGGGTACTTCCACAGATACGCAGTATTTT
j_gene: TRBJ2-7; v_gene: TRBV11-2; d_gene: -; abundance: -; CDR3aa: CASSLHWTQAYEQYF; CDR3nt: TGTGCCAGCAGCTTACATTGGACCCAAGCCTACGAGCAGTACTTC
j_gene: TRBJ2-5; v_gene: TRBV3-1; d_gene: -; abundance: few; CDR3aa: CASSQNPGEGETQYF; CDR3nt: TGTGCCAGCAGCCAAAACCCGGGAGAGGGAGAGACCCAGTACTTC
j_gene: TRBJ1-5; v_gene: TRBV12-3/TRBV12-4; d_gene: -; abundance: few; CDR3aa: CASSLWDTQPQHF; CDR3nt: TGTGCCAGCAGTTTATGGGACACACAGCCCCAGCATTTT
j_gene: TRBJ1-1; v_gene: TRBV11-2; d_gene: -; abundance: -; CDR3aa: CASSLVQKMNTEAFF; CDR3nt: TGTGCCAGCAGCTTAGTCCAGAAGATGAACACTGAAGCTTTCTTT